This TCR beta chain was profiled in a study of blood T cell repertoires in COVID-19. Study background: Both acute and convalescent COVID-19 samples were obtained from the United States, Italy and Spain. The cDNA or gDNA used as material had been derived from T cells, B-cell-depleted T cells, or PBMCs.

Original analysis: Amplification with reference gene primers provided the estimates of nucleated cell counts. This table comes from immunoSEQ multiplex PCR, and its TCRdb copy is limited to in-frame clones, with some not included. That table furnishes V, J and clone size, whereas the DNA furnished D and trimming. The data contain 150,000 to 200,000 clones, around 85% of them singletons. Germline V gene data show CDR1 as MNHNS and CDR2 as SASEGT. The trim removed 2 bases at V and 7 bases at J, leaving 7 bases unmatched. The length of the CDR3 is 16 residues. The chain uses TRBV6-1 and TRBJ2-3; TRBD1 matches at 12 bases. Sequencing was done on a sample of peripheral blood. The TCR originated in a man between 60 and 75 years old with active or convalescent COVID-19. DNA of the CDR3: TGTGCCAGCAGTGAATGGGGACAGGGGGCCCCTAATACGCAGTATTTT. As protein: CASSEWGQGAPNTQYF.